The clone carrying this TCR beta chain was recorded only once. Antigen unknown. This record comes from a study of molecular identifiers for immune sequencing clone quantification. Study in general: The replicates split RNA from around 18,000 or 91,000 naive CD8 cells five ways and sequenced four. Overall study results and limits: Clones with over 20 RNA copies captured over 99% of effector molecules but under 1% of naive ones.

For naive CD8 T cells, sorting used the CD8+CD4-CCR7+CD45RA+ phenotype. Previously described methods and listed TCR primers were used for bulk TCR libraries. In TCRdb, the PCR reads were re-called with MiXCR into one record per CDR3 protein. The sample includes 65,000 to 70,000 distinct CDR3 sequences, roughly 20% of them seen just once. This CDR3 has 17 residues. Trimming removed 6 bases from V and 1 base from J; junction bases left unmatched: 9. Germline V gene sequence: CDR1 LGHDT, CDR2 YNNKEL (reference sequence). The sequenced sample consisted of naive CD8+ T cells from blood, with Jurkat cell RNA spiked in. Stated subset: FACS-sorted CD8+CD4-CCR7+CD45RA+ naive T cells. The TCR originated in a human donor in good health. Some libraries in this study had Jurkat cell RNA spiked in. The chain recombines TRBV3-1 with TRBJ2-2; TRBD2 matches 9 bases. CDR3: CASRYTREGGNTGELFF. The CDR3 coding sequence is TGTGCCAGCAGATACACGCGGGAGGGCGGGAACACCGGGGAGCTGTTTTTT.